This TCR beta chain was captured by sequencing in a study of PD-L1 blockade in urothelial cancer. Background on the study: The patients had undergone anywhere from 0 to 3 prior chemotherapy regimens.

As to time point: pretreatment peripheral blood. Method: immunoSEQ multiplex PCR; TCRdb's copy keeps in-frame clones and lacks some. The repertoire holds 60,000 to 70,000 clones, with roughly four fifths as singletons. There are 16 residues in the CDR3. The J segment lost 7 bases and the V segment lost 0 bases, leaving 7 bases of the junction unmatched. CDR1 and CDR2 (germline): SGDLS, YYNGEE. This rearrangement joins TRBV9 to TRBJ2-1; 10 nucleotides line up with TRBD2. The sequencing used PBMCs, collected around atezolizumab (anti-PD-L1) treatment. This TCR derives from a man between 65 and 85 years old with urothelial cancer. CDR3 amino acids: CASSVVPSGRVNEQFF. The CDR3 nucleotides read TGTGCCAGCAGCGTAGTGCCGAGCGGGAGGGTGAATGAGCAGTTCTTC.